The subject of this entry is one T cell receptor (beta chain). Its antigen remains unidentified. No base-level quality is on record; no much larger clone is a single base apart. At one collaborating source in Seattle, patients were enrolled during active infection and were followed longitudinally through the course of disease. The collaborating institutions used their own protocols to collect whole blood in K2EDTA tubes. For TCRbeta analysis, collaborators shipped samples as frozen whole blood, isolated PBMCs, or DNA extracted from either of those sample types. The immunoSEQ Assay, a bias-controlled multiplex PCR, was used to amplify TCRbeta CDR3 regions from genomic DNA. On the authors' methods: The number of nucleated cells in each sample was estimated from the amplification of reference gene primers within the assay. Sequence reads were collapsed and filtered to measure the absolute abundance of every unique TCRbeta CDR3 rearrangement. Productive Simpson clonality was computed per sample as the square root of Simpson's diversity index over productive rearrangements. Here the immuneACCESS table is served through TCRdb, limited to in-frame sequences with V and J called. Missing clones are a known gap in these copies; in checked studies unresolved V genes cover under half, and the rest lacks a known reason. V and J calls plus clone size are reproduced from that table; the DNA served to infer D and trimming. The table for this sample lists 250,000 to 350,000 clones; about nine tenths of them were counted only once. The ten largest clones capture roughly 10% of the sample.

These data originate in a study of blood T cell repertoires in COVID-19 (dated by TCRdb to the early 2020s). With respect to the entire study: Samples from collaborators originated in the United States, Italy and Spain and spanned both the acute and convalescent phases of COVID-19. A freely available public database, intended as a resource for researchers studying the immune response to SARS-CoV-2, is where the repertoires were released. The prospective study material was composed of cDNA or gDNA derived from T cells, B-cell-depleted T cells, or PBMCs. The samples were drawn from two sources: the first 160 participants of the ongoing ImmuneRACE study, and 950 to 1,500 subjects contributed by 6 global collaborators. The dataset comprised deeply sampled blood TCRbeta repertoires from subjects exposed to, actively infected with, or recovered from COVID-19. Where HLA class I and class II types were available, the types were taken from metadata supplied by the sample provider, not from assay-based typing. Nearly every sample came with metadata listing a de-identified subject ID, COVID-19 status, age in years and sex. Here is what the overall study found, with its caveats: The amount of clinical and demographic metadata varied by source and participant and was provided uncurated.

The receptor's source is a woman aged 25 to 39 with COVID-19, enrolled during active disease. The source material was peripheral blood.

The DNA is TGTGCCAGCAGTTACTCGAGGGCAGCGAACACTGAAGCTTTCTTT. Its amino acids are CASSYSRAANTEAFF. The V and J segments used are TRBV6-5 and TRBJ1-1, with an unclear D gene assignment. Spanning cysteine to phenylalanine, the CDR3 consists of 15 amino acids. Only the CDR3 part of the read is kept: 45 bases, read in frame from the first base. CDR1 and CDR2, looked up from the germline V gene, are MNHEY and SVGAGI. The V and J ends are trimmed by 0 bases and 1 base, leaving 9 bases between them.